One and the same sample provided the 2 T cell receptor beta chains below, sequenced in a study of tissue T cells after allogeneic stem cell transplantation. This table comes from immunoSEQ multiplex PCR, and its TCRdb copy is limited to in-frame clones, with some not included. The sample holds over 4,000 clones, around 60% seen once. Sequenced here: left colon tissue, sampled at autopsy. These TCRs come from a male donor at least 60 years old with lung cancer.

The chain combines TRBV4-3 with TRBJ1-3; TRBD1 aligns across 11 bases. Germline V gives CDR1 LGHNA, CDR2 YSLEER. Trimming removed 1 base from V and 0 bases from J; junction bases left unmatched: 11. The CDR3 has 20 residues. The CDR3 here is CASSQGVTGTGGFSGNTIYF. The CDR3 DNA is TGCGCCAGCAGCCAAGGGGTAACCGGGACAGGGGGTTTCTCTGGAAACACCATATATTTT.

The V gene is TRBV6-6, the J gene TRBJ2-3, with unresolved D. Germline V gene data show CDR1 as MNHNY and CDR2 as SVGAGI (reference sequence). The CDR3 totals 12 residues. Trimming took 2 bases from V and 6 from J, leaving 6 bases between them. CDR3 sequence (DNA): TGTGCCAGCAGTTACCCCATCGATACGCAGTATTTT. As protein: CASSYPIDTQYF.